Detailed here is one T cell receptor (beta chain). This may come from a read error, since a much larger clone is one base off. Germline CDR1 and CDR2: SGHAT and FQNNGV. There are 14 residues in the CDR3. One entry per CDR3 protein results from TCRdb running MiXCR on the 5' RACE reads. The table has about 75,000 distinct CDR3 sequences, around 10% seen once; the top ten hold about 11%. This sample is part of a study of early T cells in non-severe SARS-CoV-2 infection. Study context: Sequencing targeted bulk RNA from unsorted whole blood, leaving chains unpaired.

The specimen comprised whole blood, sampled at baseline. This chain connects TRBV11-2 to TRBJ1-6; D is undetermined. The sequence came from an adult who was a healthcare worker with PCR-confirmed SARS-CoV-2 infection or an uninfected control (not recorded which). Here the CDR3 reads CVSSLLVENSPLHF. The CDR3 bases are TGTGTCAGCAGCCTACTCGTTGAGAATTCACCCCTCCACTTT.